A single sample is the source of the 22 T cell receptor beta chains below, sequenced in a study of persistence of HIV-infected CD4 T cells. This was the immunoSEQ version 4 assay in survey mode. Assay used: immunoSEQ multiplex PCR; TCRdb lists only in-frame clones, some missing. Of 35,000 to 45,000 clones in the sample, 85% were seen once. Their target antigens are unknown. Overlapping HIV-1 Gag 15-mer peptides at 0.95 to 1 ug per peptide per mL were used. Sorted nonresponding memory CD4+ T cells were CD40L-negative, CD69-negative, CD45RO-high. The material sequenced was cultured CD4+ T cells from PBMCs, taken from a patient who received antiretroviral therapy. These receptors were taken from an adult with HIV. The donor label of this sample is uncertain.

The gene calls are TRBV2 and TRBJ2-3, with D perhaps matching TRBD1 (5 bases). Germline lookup yields CDR1 SNHLY and CDR2 FYNNEI. CDR3 size: 15 residues. Trimming left V 7 bases short and J 0 bases short, with 14 bases between. In DNA, the CDR3 is TGTGCCAGCAATCTAAGGGGTCCTAGCACAGATACGCAGTATTTT. Protein product: CASNLRGPSTDTQYF.

The V call is TRBV6-1, the J call TRBJ1-5, with D unresolved. In germline, CDR1 is MNHNS, CDR2 SASEGT. This CDR3 comprises 13 residues. V dropped 1 base and J dropped 6 bases, with 7 bases sitting between them. The CDR3 spells CASSEERGQPQHF. As DNA, the CDR3 is TGTGCCAGCAGTGAAGAACGTGGTCAGCCCCAGCATTTT.

The chain combines TRBV28 with TRBJ1-2; TRBD1 is a possible D gene (5 bases). The CDR3 runs 16 residues. V lost 2 bases and J 4 bases, leaving 17 bases between the germline ends. The V gene's germline CDR1 is MDHEN and CDR2 SYDVKM. CDR3 residues: CASSLTRTAQGYGYTF. The CDR3 DNA reads TGTGCCAGCAGTTTAACCCGGACTGCTCAGGGCTATGGCTACACCTTC.

This clone is a singleton in its sample. The chain is built from TRBV5-8 and TRBJ2-5; D is unclear. The V and J ends lost 1 base and 0 bases respectively, with 7 bases between them. The CDR3 covers 14 residues. The germline CDR1 and CDR2 sequences are SGHTS and YDEGEE. CDR3: CASSLWGYQETQYF. DNA of the CDR3: TGTGCCAGCAGCTTGTGGGGATACCAAGAGACCCAGTACTTC.

Only a few counts were recorded for this clone. This sequence joins TRBV10-2 and TRBJ2-7; 8 nucleotides agree with TRBD2. The ends lost 6 bases at V and 6 bases at J; junction bases unmatched: 16. The CDR3 consists of 16 residues. Germline V gene lookup returns CDR1 WSHSY and CDR2 SAAADI. The CDR3 loop is CASSSPGSGGVSEQYF. CDR3 nucleotide sequence: TGCGCCAGCAGCTCCCCGGGGAGCGGGGGTGTTAGCGAGCAGTACTTC.

V and J are TRBV7-9 and TRBJ2-7, with D perhaps being TRBD1 or TRBD2 (5 bases each). Germline-derived CDR1 and CDR2 are SEHNR and FQNEAQ (reference sequence). There are 15 residues in the CDR3. Trimming took off 6 bases at V and 1 base at J, with 16 bases between the two ends. The DNA of the CDR3 is TGTGCCAGCAGGGCTACCGGGGCGGATTCCTACGAGCAGTACTTC. Its translation is CASRATGADSYEQYF.

The chain has TRBV4-2 and TRBJ2-7, with 10 nucleotides matching TRBD2. V shed 0 bases and J 2 bases; nucleotides not matched to a gene: 4. Germline CDR1 LGHNA, CDR2 YNFKEQ. CDR3 length: 16 residues. The CDR3 DNA is TGTGCCAGCAGCCAAGATCCAAGCGGGGGGGCCTACGAGCAGTACTTC. Translated: CASSQDPSGGAYEQYF.

The chain has TRBV7-3 and TRBJ2-7, with D tentatively TRBD1 (6 bases). The CDR3 runs 16 residues. V lost 5 bases to trimming and J lost 7 bases, with 24 bases between them. Germline loops: CDR1 SGHTA, CDR2 FQGTGA. CDR3 amino acids: CASSQLPQGLGGEQYF. The CDR3 coding sequence is TGTGCCAGCAGCCAACTCCCACAGGGCCTCGGTGGGGAGCAGTACTTC.

The rearrangement links TRBV6-5 to TRBJ2-4; D gene ambiguous. V shed 6 bases and J shed 6 bases, with 15 bases lying between them. This CDR3 region has 14 residues. Per germline, CDR1 MNHEY and CDR2 SVGAGI. CDR3 sequence: CASRSLTASNIQYF. Written as DNA, the CDR3 is TGTGCCAGCAGATCACTGACCGCGTCAAACATTCAGTACTTC.

This sequence joins TRBV9 and TRBJ2-2, with 9 bases lining up with TRBD2. After removal of 4 bases from V and 5 bases from J, the junction contained 15 bases not matched to a gene. Germline V gene sequence: CDR1 SGDLS, CDR2 YYNGEE. This CDR3 comprises 18 residues. Here the CDR3 DNA reads TGTGCCAGCAGCCCTCGTGCGGGAGCGGGGGGAGGGACCGGGGAGCTGTTTTTT. Its protein is CASSPRAGAGGGTGELFF.

This clone has only a few counts. The gene calls are TRBV7-9 and TRBJ1-5; the D is unclear. CDR1 SEHNR and CDR2 FQNEAQ come from the germline V gene (reference sequence). The CDR3 extends over 15 amino acids. V was trimmed by 1 base and J by 0 bases, leaving 7 bases between them. The CDR3 DNA sequence: TGTGCCAGCAGCTTAGACGGGAATAGCAATCAGCCCCAGCATTTT. This encodes CASSLDGNSNQPQHF.

This chain's CDR3 is CASRGQLNQPQHF. CDR3 nucleotide sequence: TGTGCCAGCAGGGGACAGCTCAATCAGCCCCAGCATTTT. This chain joins TRBV18 and TRBJ1-5, with TRBD1 matching over 7 bases. The ends lost 8 bases at V and 3 bases at J; junction bases unmatched: 4. Per the germline V gene, CDR1 is KGHSH and CDR2 is LQKENI. The CDR3 contains 13 residues. Using reference TRBV18 and TRBJ1-5 for the parts outside the CDR3, the full variable domain is NAGVMQNPRHLVRRRGQEARLRCSPMKGHSHVYWYRQLPEEGLKFMVYLQKENIIDESGMPKERFSAEFPKEGPSILRIQQVVRGDSAAYFCASRGQLNQPQHFGDGTRLSIL.

V is TRBV10-3 and J is TRBJ2-7; 10 bases agree with TRBD2. The CDR3 is made up of 15 amino acids. Germline lookup yields CDR1 ENHRY and CDR2 SYGVKD. V trimming: 2 bases; J trimming: 2 bases; junction bases outside the gene matches: 3. The CDR3 sequence: CAISEGSGGAYEQYF. The CDR3 DNA follows: TGTGCCATCAGTGAGGGAAGCGGGGGGGCCTACGAGCAGTACTTC.

The V call is TRBV19, the J call TRBJ2-3, with D possibly called TRBD1 or TRBD2 (5 bases each). Per the germline V gene, CDR1 is LNHDA and CDR2 is SQIVND (reference sequence). This CDR3 has 16 amino acids. V lost 10 bases, J lost 1 base, and 21 bases lay in between. CDR3 in amino acids: CATQQTGTLGTDTQYF. As DNA, the CDR3 is TGTGCCACACAGCAGACGGGGACGCTGGGCACAGATACGCAGTATTTT.

The sample holds a few counts of this clone. The gene calls are TRBV2 and TRBJ2-3; D is unclear. CDR3 length: 11 residues. The V gene lost 5 bases and the J gene lost 2 bases, with 2 bases spanning the gap. Per the germline V gene, CDR1 is SNHLY and CDR2 is FYNNEI. The CDR3 DNA reads as TGTGCCAGCAGTAACACAGATACGCAGTATTTT. Its translation is CASSNTDTQYF.

V gene TRBV13 combines with J gene TRBJ1-3; D gene unclear. V was pared by 1 base and J by 1 base, with 5 bases between. The germline V gene encodes CDR1 PRHDT and CDR2 FYEKMQ (reference sequence). This CDR3 is 14 amino acids long. The CDR3 is CASSLDTSGNTIYF. Written as DNA, the CDR3 is TGTGCCAGCAGCTTAGACACGTCTGGAAACACCATATATTTT.

V and J are TRBV6-6 and TRBJ1-2, with 11 bases that match TRBD1. Germline CDR1 and CDR2: MNHNY and SVGAGI (reference sequence). This CDR3 is 15 amino acids long. Losses at the gene ends were 2 bases for V and 7 bases for J; bases not matched to a gene: 6. CDR3 coding DNA: TGTGCCAGCAGTTACCAGGACAGGGGGCGAGTTGGCTACACCTTC. It codes for CASSYQDRGRVGYTF.

The CDR3 bases are TGTGCCAGTAGTGCCCCGTTTCATACGGGCGATGAGCAGTTCTTC. Encoded protein: CASSAPFHTGDEQFF. This sequence joins TRBV19 and TRBJ2-1; D not resolved. The germline V gene encodes CDR1 LNHDA and CDR2 SQIVND (reference sequence). The V end lost 5 bases, the J end lost 8 bases, and 19 bases lay between the germline ends. The CDR3 extends over 15 amino acids. Full variable domain (rest looked up from reference TRBV19 and TRBJ2-1): DGGITQSPKYLFRKEGQNVTLSCEQNLNHDAMYWYRQDPGQGLRLIYYSQIVNDFQKGDIAEGYSVSREKKESFPLTVTSAQKNPTAFYLCASSAPFHTGDEQFFGPGTRLTVL.

This clone was seen only once. The chain recombines TRBV5-1 with TRBJ2-3, with 8 bases that match TRBD2. V dropped 3 bases and J dropped 9; count of bases not matched to a gene: 9. This CDR3 has 14 residues. Germline CDR1 and CDR2: SGHRS and YFSETQ. The CDR3 sequence: CASSSTGGPETQYF. CDR3 sequence (DNA): TGCGCCAGCAGCTCGACGGGGGGGCCGGAAACGCAGTATTTT.

The chain combines TRBV6-5 with TRBJ2-2; tentative D call: TRBD1 (6 bases). Germline V gives CDR1 MNHEY, CDR2 SVGAGI. The CDR3 covers 14 residues. The ends were cut back, 7 bases at V and 1 base at J, with 10 bases in the middle. As DNA, the CDR3 is TGTGCCAGCATAAACAGGGTGAACACCGGGGAGCTGTTTTTT. It encodes CASINRVNTGELFF.

The genes are TRBV27 and TRBJ2-1; D possibly matches TRBD1 or TRBD2 (6 bases each). Deletions cut 0 bases from V and 4 bases from J, with 19 bases between. This CDR3 has 18 amino acids. CDR1 MNHEY and CDR2 SMNVEV come from the germline V gene (reference sequence). The CDR3, as DNA: TGTGCCAGCAGTTTATCGACCTTCGGAGGGGGGCCGTACAATGAGCAGTTCTTC. This encodes CASSLSTFGGGPYNEQFF.

The V gene is TRBV5-5, the J gene TRBJ1-4; D is possibly TRBD1 (5 bases). Germline CDR1 is SGHKS and CDR2 is YYEKEE (reference sequence). This CDR3 has 13 amino acids. Trimming removed 4 bases from V and 7 bases from J, with 11 bases in between. The CDR3 here is CASSGGGGEKLFF. CDR3 in DNA: TGTGCCAGCAGCGGGGGAGGAGGTGAAAAACTGTTTTTT.